This T cell receptor beta chain stems from a study of T cell repertoires in cytomegalovirus infection. About the research overall: Public TCR beta signatures marked donors with CMV infection and the matching HLA.

Germline CDR1 LNHDA, CDR2 SQIVND (reference sequence). V was pared by 10 bases and J by 4 bases, with 11 bases of the junction left unmatched. CDR3 length: 14 amino acids. At least ten counts were recorded for this clonotype. Its antigen is undetermined. One entry per CDR3 protein results from TCRdb running MiXCR on the reads. The table includes 200,000 to 300,000 distinct CDR3 sequences, roughly 6.5% detected once. Study observations and caveats: Summed public TCR beta family frequency identified CMV carriers bearing the relevant HLA. Within the response measured ex vivo, HLA-C-restricted CMV-specific TCR beta clonotypes were dominant.

This chain uses TRBV19 with TRBJ2-7; 9 bases agree with TRBD2. This TCR was recovered from a human donor in good health (CMV status not recorded). Some clones in this sample may be carry-over from other donors' samples. The sequencing input was PBMCs. The CDR3, as DNA: TGTGCCACCTCCCCTGCGGGGGGGCGGTACGAGCAGTACTTC. Translation gives CATSPAGGRYEQYF.